This T cell receptor (beta chain) was retrieved from a study of beta chain features in type 1 diabetes (dated by TCRdb to 2017 to 2018). Regarding the complete study: Mean age, gender distribution, total cell number and subset yield did not differ between patients and healthy donors. Across all samples, fewer than 130 million sorted cells were examined, and cell number per subset correlated strongly with RNA yield. In the study, recently diagnosed type 1 diabetes patients and matched healthy donors were compared on the TCRB repertoires of their sorted circulating CD4+ T cell subsets. Regulatory and stem cell-like memory subsets were isolated from only 8 patients and about eight healthy donors, whereas naive and central memory subsets came from all 30 or so donors. Points the paper makes about the study in general: Because cDNA was sequenced instead of genomic DNA, highly expressing activated cells could be over-represented, though the groups showed no difference in activation or CD3 levels. Because the HLA sub-analyses included only small numbers of individuals, any influence of HLA type on TCRB rearrangement was left unresolved. At VDJ recombination sites, patients with type 1 diabetes made fewer insertions and deleted more nucleotides, a pattern implying thymic rearrangement abnormalities. PCR might favor shorter templates, but patient and control samples were amplified and corrected together, so any skew would affect both groups equally. In all four CD4+ subsets, TCRB CDR3 length was moderately but significantly shorter in type 1 diabetes patients. The naive, central memory and regulatory TCRB repertoires appeared to resemble one another more closely among patients than among healthy donors.

Each donor gave one peripheral blood draw, averaging approximately 120 mL, which was collected into heparinised tubes. Using a panel that included CD45RO, CCR7, CD25, CD127, CD95 and CD27, naive, central memory, regulatory and stem cell-like memory CD4+ T cells were sorted on a BD FACSAria II. Every sorted population had a purity above 95%. PBMCs were separated immediately by Lymphoprep density gradient centrifugation and were stained directly, without being cultured. So that batch effects would be minimized, each experiment stained and sorted samples in pairs, pairing one healthy donor with one patient. About this clone: Its antigen specificity is not known. Base-call qualities are not available, and no considerably larger clone is one nucleotide away.

The V and J ends are trimmed by 0 bases and 5 bases, leaving 16 bases between them. The CDR3 spans 15 residues, from the cysteine through the phenylalanine. Only the CDR3 DNA is retained, 45 bases long and in frame from the first base. The germline V gene (reference sequence) supplies CDR1 GTSNPN and CDR2 SVGIG. The High Capacity cDNA Reverse Transcription Kit was used to reverse transcribe all of the isolated RNA, meaning that expressed TCRB transcripts were what got sequenced. Naive, central memory and regulatory T cell samples underwent deep immunoSEQ sequencing, averaging about 3.3 million total reads per sample. Sorted cells were lysed in RLT buffer and RNA was extracted with DNase-treated RNeasy Micro or Mini kits, depending on cell number. To prevent cross-contamination, each cell subset was processed individually, whereas patient and healthy donor samples were processed jointly. TCRB sequences were amplified from cDNA with the immunoSEQ multiplex PCR, producing 87-bp fragments spanning the CDR3 region. The amplicons were sequenced using the Illumina HiSeq platform. In the source study's methods: PCR bias was corrected computationally using synthetic template baselines, and reads within Hamming distance 2 were collapsed, with unmergeable singletons discarded. By aligning reads against IMGT, V, D and J genes, CDR3 length, and insertions or deletions at six rearrangement sites were assigned. Within each subset, clonotype counts were normalized to sorted cell number, after which true diversity and Gini coefficients were computed with the tcR R package. The overlap coefficient, calculated on TCRB nucleotide sequences, was used to measure repertoire sharing. Out-of-frame TCRB sequences from naive cells were analyzed as a proxy for the pre-selection repertoire. TCRdb holds this immuneACCESS table with in-frame rearrangements only. Some clones are missing; in checked studies, unresolved V genes explain under half, and the rest has no known cause. From that table come the V and J calls and clone size; the DNA was used to work out D and trimming. This sample gives roughly 500,000 clones in total; 30% of them show up just once. The ten largest clones take up 0.065% of the sample.

The specimen sequenced was naive CD4+ T cells from blood. What the cell subset or site label conveys for this sample: true naive CD4+ T cells. The TCR was taken from a man younger than 35 in good health. The rearrangement joined TRBV30 to TRBJ1-2, with the D gene uncertain. The DNA sequence is given as TGTGCCTGGAGTGTAAAATCTGTCGATTATTATGGCTACACCTTC. This yields the protein CAWSVKSVDYYGYTF.